This record looks at one TCR beta chain sequence and its context. The V end was cut by 7 bases, the J end by 8 bases, with 20 bases between. Germline V gene sequence: CDR1 LNHDA, CDR2 SQIVND (reference sequence). CDR3 size: 14 residues. This sample is drawn from a study of blood T cell repertoires in COVID-19. About the study: The samples span acute and convalescent COVID-19 from the United States, Italy and Spain. PBMCs, B-cell-depleted T cells, or T cells were the source of the cDNA or gDNA that made up the material.

Original handling: Amplification from reference gene primers served as the basis for estimated nucleated cell counts. Libraries were prepared by immunoSEQ multiplex PCR; TCRdb keeps only in-frame clonotypes and omits some of them. The V and J calls and clone size come from that table; D and trimming were worked out from the DNA. Of 99,000 or so clones listed, 65% to 90% are singletons. The chain joins TRBV19 to TRBJ1-2, with a possible D match to TRBD1 (5 bases). This receptor was taken from a man older than 75 with acute or convalescent COVID-19. Sequenced: peripheral blood. CDR3 residues: CASIPQEGAWGYTF. The CDR3 nucleotides read TGTGCCAGTATCCCTCAGGAAGGGGCTTGGGGCTACACCTTC.